This is a list of T cell receptor beta chains from one sample in a study of blood T cell repertoires in COVID-19. TCRdb's copy holds only in-frame clones and misses some; the assay was immunoSEQ multiplex PCR. Of about 100,000 clones in the sample, around 87% were seen once. Sequencing was carried out using peripheral blood. The origin of the receptors is a middle-aged man with acute or convalescent COVID-19. CDR3s include the opening cysteine and the closing phenylalanine or tryptophan. The order of the fields is clone size, D gene, V gene, J gene, CDR3 protein, CDR3 DNA. The D gene is left open where the match is weak. The size of a clone is reported for some rows only, either as once, few or many, or as a class for expanded clones.

-	-	TRBV6-1	TRBJ1-2	CASNFLGGGYTF	TGTGCCAGCAATTTTTTAGGAGGTGGCTACACCTTC
-	TRBD2	TRBV6-4	TRBJ2-7	CASSVNSGSPYEQYF	TGTGCCAGCAGTGTTAATAGCGGGAGCCCCTACGAGCAGTACTTC
-	TRBD2	TRBV28	TRBJ2-1	CASSLPSGRNEQFF	TGTGCCAGCAGTTTACCTAGCGGGAGAAATGAGCAGTTCTTC
-	TRBD2	TRBV6-1	TRBJ2-3	CASSELAGGDTQYF	TGTGCCAGCAGTGAATTAGCGGGAGGGGATACGCAGTATTTT
-	TRBD2	TRBV2	TRBJ2-7	CASKGSGSHEQYF	TGTGCCAGCAAAGGTAGCGGGAGCCACGAGCAGTACTTC
-	-	TRBV5-1	TRBJ2-3	CASKAAGVRDTQYF	TGCGCCAGCAAGGCGGCAGGGGTGAGAGATACGCAGTATTTT
-	-	TRBV5-1	TRBJ2-3	CASSLGGFYTDTQYF	TGCGCCAGCAGCTTGGGCGGGTTTTACACAGATACGCAGTATTTT
-	TRBD1	TRBV30	TRBJ2-6	CAWSAVPGQGYGANVLTF	TGTGCCTGGAGTGCCGTCCCGGGACAGGGGTACGGGGCCAACGTCCTGACTTTC
-	TRBD2	TRBV27	TRBJ2-1	CASSLTSGKYNEQFF	TGTGCCAGCAGTTTGACTAGCGGGAAGTACAATGAGCAGTTCTTC
once	-	TRBV9	TRBJ2-1	CASSPTLVAFYNEQFF	TGTGCCAGCAGCCCCACCTTAGTAGCGTTCTACAATGAGCAGTTCTTC
-	TRBD1	TRBV24-1	TRBJ2-3	CATSDFDRGSGTQYF	TGTGCCACCAGTGATTTCGACAGGGGGAGTGGTACGCAGTATTTT
medium-sized	TRBD1	TRBV24-1	TRBJ1-5	CATSDRQGSNQPQHF	TGTGCCACCAGTGACAGACAGGGTTCCAATCAGCCCCAGCATTTT
-	TRBD2	TRBV5-1	TRBJ2-2	CASRRFAGETGELFF	TGCGCCAGCCGCCGTTTTGCGGGAGAGACCGGGGAGCTGTTTTTT
-	TRBD1	TRBV28	TRBJ2-7	CASSFSFRDSYEQYF	TGTGCCAGCAGTTTTTCCTTCCGGGACAGCTACGAGCAGTACTTC
-	TRBD1	TRBV5-1	TRBJ2-7	CASGTVTGDRHEQYF	TGCGCCAGCGGCACTGTAACAGGGGACAGGCACGAGCAGTACTTC
-	TRBD2	TRBV6-5	TRBJ2-3	CASSRLAGRSDTQYF	TGTGCCAGCAGTAGACTAGCGGGAAGGTCAGATACGCAGTATTTT
-	-	TRBV1	TRBJ2-1	CTSSPRTSGARPDNEQFF	TGCACCAGCAGCCCCCGGACTAGCGGGGCCCGCCCAGACAATGAGCAGTTCTTC
-	TRBD2	TRBV10-2	TRBJ2-3	CASGLAGLTDTQYF	TGCGCCAGCGGATTAGCGGGATTAACAGATACGCAGTATTTT
few	-	TRBV6-5	TRBJ1-5	CASSSGDNQPQHF	TGTGCCAGCAGTTCAGGGGACAATCAGCCCCAGCATTTT
-	-	TRBV6-6	TRBJ2-3	CASRVEGFTDTQYF	TGTGCCAGCAGAGTAGAGGGATTCACAGATACGCAGTATTTT
-	TRBD2	TRBV20-1	TRBJ2-2	CSASVAGGPTGELFF	TGCAGTGCTAGTGTAGCGGGAGGGCCGACCGGGGAGCTGTTTTTT
-	-	TRBV29-1	TRBJ1-1	CSGAGGTNTEAFF	TGCAGCGGCGCCGGGGGAACTAACACTGAAGCTTTCTTT
-	TRBD1	TRBV5-1	TRBJ1-1	CASSLGQGTTEAFF	TGCGCCAGCAGCTTGGGACAGGGGACCACTGAAGCTTTCTTT
-	-	TRBV5-1	TRBJ2-3	CASSLAGTDTQYF	TGCGCCAGCAGCTTGGCGGGCACAGATACGCAGTATTTT
-	-	TRBV27	TRBJ2-3	CASSFDSNTDTQYF	TGTGCCAGCAGTTTCGACAGTAACACAGATACGCAGTATTTT
-	-	TRBV5-8	TRBJ2-1	CASSPERSSYNEQFF	TGTGCCAGCAGCCCCGAGAGGAGCTCCTACAATGAGCAGTTCTTC
-	TRBD2	TRBV29-1	TRBJ2-1	CSVERTSGRNEQFF	TGCAGCGTTGAAAGGACTAGCGGGAGGAATGAGCAGTTCTTC
few	-	TRBV6-5	TRBJ1-1	CASGGSGREAFF	TGTGCCAGCGGGGGGAGCGGCAGGGAAGCTTTCTTT
few	TRBD1	TRBV19	TRBJ2-5	CASSFKDRGAQYF	TGTGCCAGTAGTTTCAAGGACAGGGGGGCCCAGTACTTC
-	-	TRBV9	TRBJ1-2	CASSATDDGLTGGYTF	TGTGCCAGCAGCGCAACGGACGACGGCCTGACGGGAGGCTACACCTTC
few	-	TRBV29-1	TRBJ2-2	CSVDQGHTGELFF	TGCAGCGTTGACCAGGGGCATACCGGGGAGCTGTTTTTT
-	TRBD2	TRBV27	TRBJ2-1	CASSPLGTREHNEQFF	TGTGCCAGCAGTCCCCTAGGGACTAGAGAACACAATGAGCAGTTCTTC
-	-	TRBV10-2	TRBJ2-5	CASMGGSETQYF	TGCGCCAGCATGGGGGGTTCGGAGACCCAGTACTTC
-	-	TRBV4-2	TRBJ2-1	CASSQDGRDYASYNEQFF	TGTGCCAGCAGCCAAGATGGACGGGATTACGCCTCCTACAATGAGCAGTTCTTC
-	-	TRBV7-2	TRBJ1-5	CASSLLGGSNQPQHF	TGTGCCAGCAGCTTATTGGGGGGTAGCAATCAGCCCCAGCATTTT
-	-	TRBV7-8	TRBJ2-7	CASSLRWRDSYGQYF	TGTGCCAGCAGCTTAAGGTGGCGGGACTCCTACGGGCAGTACTTC
once	-	TRBV30	TRBJ2-3	CAWSSGVGGAGDTQYF	TGTGCCTGGAGTTCTGGTGTCGGGGGAGCAGGTGATACGCAGTATTTT
-	-	TRBV5-1	TRBJ2-7	CASSLAAGAYEQYF	TGCGCCAGCAGCTTGGCGGCAGGGGCCTACGAGCAGTACTTC
few	TRBD1	TRBV5-4	TRBJ2-5	CASSQERGLGETQYF	TGTGCCAGCAGCCAGGAAAGGGGGCTGGGGGAGACCCAGTACTTC
-	TRBD2	TRBV24-1	TRBJ2-2	CATSDFAGGPANTGELFF	TGTGCCACCAGTGATTTCGCGGGGGGCCCCGCGAACACCGGGGAGCTGTTTTTT
-	-	TRBV15	TRBJ1-4	CATSPGETSGNEKLFF	TGTGCCACCAGCCCCGGGGAAACCTCGGGGAATGAAAAACTGTTTTTT
-	-	TRBV6-5	TRBJ1-4	CASSSSSSGEKLFF	TGTGCCAGCAGTTCTTCTTCTTCAGGTGAAAAACTGTTTTTT
once	-	TRBV24-1	TRBJ2-2	CATSDAVRAGELFF	TGTGCCACCAGTGATGCCGTCCGGGCCGGGGAGCTGTTTTTT
-	TRBD1	TRBV7-7	TRBJ2-1	CASSTTGGPYNEQFF	TGTGCCAGCAGCACAACAGGGGGCCCCTACAATGAGCAGTTCTTC
-	TRBD2	TRBV29-1	TRBJ2-7	CSVGGFYEQYF	TGCAGCGTGGGGGGGTTCTACGAGCAGTACTTC
-	-	TRBV18	TRBJ1-5	CASSPPGGGNQPQHF	TGTGCCAGCTCACCGCCGGGTGGGGGGAATCAGCCCCAGCATTTT
-	-	TRBV28	TRBJ2-1	CASSFPLLRSDNEQFF	TGTGCCAGCAGTTTTCCTCTATTACGGTCCGACAATGAGCAGTTCTTC